This entry lists 31 T cell receptor beta chains sequenced from one sample in a study of beta chain features in type 1 diabetes (dated by TCRdb to the late 2010s). Receptors were amplified or captured by the immunoSEQ multiplex PCR assay. The High Capacity cDNA Reverse Transcription Kit was used to reverse transcribe all of the isolated RNA, meaning that expressed TCRB transcripts were what got sequenced. The table was pulled from immuneACCESS by TCRdb, which kept in-frame rearrangements only. Such tables lose some clones; where checked, under half of the loss comes from unresolved V genes, and the rest has no known cause. Here the sample has approximately 330,000 clones; 9.5% to 12% occur a single time. The ten largest clones capture over 0.015% of the sample. Specimen: naive CD4+ T cells from blood. What the cell subset or site label conveys for this sample: true naive CD4+ T cells. Receptor source: a woman under 40 in good health.

This clone was found a few times. Within the sample, other DNA sequences also encode this same CDR3. V is TRBV5-4 and J is TRBJ1-2, with 9 bases identical to TRBD1. CDR3 length: 15 amino acids. CDR1 is SGHNT, CDR2 YYREEE, per germline (reference sequence). Germline trimming cut 3 bases from V and 1 base from J; bases unmatched to any gene: 4. CDR3 sequence reads: CASSSPGQGNYGYTF. The CDR3 DNA reads as TGTGCCAGCAGCTCCCCGGGACAGGGTAACTATGGCTACACCTTC.

The chain recombines TRBV28 with TRBJ2-2; 7 bases map to TRBD1. The germline CDR1 and CDR2 sequences are MDHEN and SYDVKM. The ends lost 6 bases at V and 2 bases at J; junction bases unmatched: 6. CDR3 length: 15 amino acids. The chain's CDR3 is CASSFRGRNTGELFF. Here the CDR3 DNA reads TGTGCCAGCAGCTTCAGGGGGAGAAACACCGGGGAGCTGTTTTTT.

The chain uses TRBV7-9 and TRBJ2-3; a possible D gene is TRBD2 (5 bases). The CDR3 covers 14 residues. Per the germline V gene, CDR1 is SEHNR and CDR2 is FQNEAQ (reference sequence). V was pared by 6 bases and J by 1 base, with 11 bases between. The CDR3 spells CASRNAGGTDTQYF. The DNA for the CDR3 is TGTGCCAGCAGAAATGCGGGCGGCACAGATACGCAGTATTTT.

The chain joins TRBV28 to TRBJ2-7; D remains ambiguous. CDR3 size: 11 residues. Per germline, CDR1 MDHEN and CDR2 SYDVKM. Deletions cut 5 bases from V and 6 bases from J, with 8 bases between. CDR3 region: CASSNIFEQYF. The CDR3 DNA reads TGTGCCAGCAGTAACATCTTCGAGCAGTACTTC. Together with reference TRBV28 and TRBJ2-7, the CDR3 gives the full variable domain: DVKVTQSSRYLVKRTGEKVFLECVQDMDHENMFWYRQDPGLGLRLIYFSYDVKMKEKGDIPEGYSVSREKKERFSLILESASTNQTSMYLCASSNIFEQYFGPGTRLTVT.

This clone occurred a few times. This chain joins TRBV27 and TRBJ2-5; 7 bases are a match to TRBD2. Germline CDR1 MNHEY, CDR2 SMNVEV (reference sequence). CDR3 length equals 14 residues. Trimming cost V 3 bases and J 3 bases; bases outside gene matches: 4. The CDR3 loop reads CASSLWEGEETQYF. For the CDR3, the DNA is TGTGCCAGCAGTTTGTGGGAGGGTGAAGAGACCCAGTACTTC.

This chain connects TRBV9 to TRBJ2-1, with 11 bases identical to TRBD2. The CDR3 totals 16 residues. Trimming removed 4 bases from V and 1 base from J; junction bases left unmatched: 4. Germline V CDR1 and CDR2: SGDLS, YYNGEE. The chain's CDR3 is CASSITSGSSYNEQFF. The CDR3 region has the DNA TGTGCCAGCAGCATCACTAGCGGGAGTTCCTACAATGAGCAGTTCTTC.

There are a few counts of this clone. The CDR3 nucleotides read TGCAGCGGGCTATGGACAGGCCAAAGCTCCTACGAGCAGTACTTC. Its translation is CSGLWTGQSSYEQYF. The rearrangement uses TRBV29-1 and TRBJ2-7, with 7 bases lining up with TRBD1. This CDR3 contains 15 residues. Germline V gene lookup returns CDR1 SQVTM and CDR2 ANQGSEA. The J segment lost 0 bases and the V segment lost 7 bases, leaving 12 bases of the junction unmatched.

V gene TRBV19 combines with J gene TRBJ1-1; D unresolved. The CDR3 runs 13 residues. V was pared by 10 bases and J by 3 bases, with 15 bases between. Germline values: CDR1 LNHDA, CDR2 SQIVND (reference sequence). Here the CDR3 DNA reads TGTGCCACAAATGAAGGTCGGGACACTGAAGCTTTCTTT. It encodes CATNEGRDTEAFF. The whole variable domain, remainder taken from reference TRBV19 and TRBJ1-1, is DGGITQSPKYLFRKEGQNVTLSCEQNLNHDAMYWYRQDPGQGLRLIYYSQIVNDFQKGDIAEGYSVSREKKESFPLTVTSAQKNPTAFYLCATNEGRDTEAFFGQGTRLTVV.

This sequence joins TRBV7-2 and TRBJ2-5; a weak D match, TRBD1 (5 bases). The CDR3 loop spans 16 amino acids. V was pared by 3 bases and J by 4 bases, with 18 bases between. Germline CDR1 SGHTA, CDR2 FQGNSA. Here the CDR3 reads CASSLGRATGRETQYF. DNA for the CDR3: TGTGCCAGCAGCTTGGGCAGGGCGACCGGCAGAGAGACCCAGTACTTC.

The V and J genes are TRBV7-8 and TRBJ2-7; no definite D call. Germline V gene lookup returns CDR1 SGHVS and CDR2 FQNEAQ. The V and J ends lost 1 base and 8 bases respectively, with 9 bases between them. The CDR3 covers 12 residues. This CDR3 reads CASSLVQAQQYF. The DNA of the CDR3 is TGTGCCAGCAGCTTAGTCCAGGCCCAGCAGTACTTC.

This clone was counted only a few times. The chain employs TRBV5-4 and TRBJ1-1; 9 bases map to TRBD1. This CDR3 contains 13 residues. The germline V gene encodes CDR1 SGHNT and CDR2 YYREEE (reference sequence). J was trimmed by 4 bases and V by 5 bases; bases with no gene match: 3. The CDR3 sequence is CASRMTGGTEAFF. In DNA form, the CDR3 reads TGTGCCAGCAGGATGACAGGGGGCACTGAAGCTTTCTTT.

This clone was recorded a few times. The rearrangement joins TRBV30 to TRBJ2-5, with 10 bases matching TRBD1. CDR1 and CDR2 (germline): GTSNPN, SVGIG (reference sequence). There are 15 residues in the CDR3. Trimming at V came to 0 bases and at J to 14 bases, leaving 15 bases not matched to a gene. This CDR3 reads CAWSVTGGAEGALYF. The CDR3 nucleotides read TGTGCCTGGAGTGTGACAGGGGGCGCCGAGGGGGCCCTCTACTTC.

This clone was recorded many times. The chain combines TRBV4-3 with TRBJ2-7, with TRBD2 matching 7 bases. The CDR3 is 14 amino acids. Germline V gives CDR1 LGHNA, CDR2 YSLEER. V trimming: 8 bases; J trimming: 3 bases; junction bases outside the gene matches: 10. The CDR3 reads CASPSREVLYEQYF. Here the CDR3 DNA reads TGCGCCAGCCCGTCTCGGGAGGTCCTCTACGAGCAGTACTTC.

The chain combines TRBV19 with TRBJ2-1, with 9 bases matching TRBD2. After removal of 7 bases from V and 3 bases from J, the junction contained 7 bases not matched to a gene. CDR1 is LNHDA and CDR2 is SQIVND in the germline V gene (reference sequence). The CDR3 totals 15 residues. The CDR3 here is CASTRTSANYNEQFF. DNA of the CDR3: TGTGCCAGTACCCGGACTAGCGCTAACTACAATGAGCAGTTCTTC.

This chain joins TRBV25-1 and TRBJ1-1; 12 bases map to TRBD1. Trimming at V came to 3 bases and at J to 4 bases, leaving 6 bases not matched to a gene. Germline CDR1 MGHDK, CDR2 SYGVNS. There are 16 residues in the CDR3. CDR3 DNA: TGTGCCAGCAGTGACCGGGACAGGGGGCGTGTCACTGAAGCTTTCTTT. This translates into CASSDRDRGRVTEAFF.

The chain joins TRBV7-3 to TRBJ2-3, with 14 nucleotides matching TRBD2. V lost 5 bases to trimming and J lost 5 bases; unmatched junction nucleotides: 6. Germline V gene lookup returns CDR1 SGHTA and CDR2 FQGTGA. The CDR3 runs to 16 residues. The CDR3 protein is CASSEGLAGVLDTQYF. The CDR3 DNA sequence: TGTGCCAGCAGCGAGGGACTAGCGGGAGTACTAGATACGCAGTATTTT.

A few counts support this clone. The rearrangement uses TRBV7-9 and TRBJ2-7; possible D gene TRBD1, 6 bases. Trimming left V 1 base short and J 4 bases short, with 11 bases between. Germline V gene sequence: CDR1 SEHNR, CDR2 FQNEAQ (reference sequence). The CDR3 loop spans 14 amino acids. The CDR3 DNA reads TGTGCCAGCAGCTTAGGGACAGCCGAATACGAGCAGTACTTC. This translates into CASSLGTAEYEQYF.

This rearrangement joins TRBV28 to TRBJ2-6; maybe TRBD1 (6 bases). The germline CDR1 and CDR2 sequences are MDHEN and SYDVKM. The CDR3 sequence is 15 residues long. Trimming shortened V by 5 bases and J by 2 bases, and 10 bases separated the two germline ends. The CDR3 region is CASSEDSAGANVLTF. DNA of the CDR3: TGTGCCAGCAGTGAGGACAGTGCTGGGGCCAACGTCCTGACTTTC. Drawing the rest from reference TRBV28 and TRBJ2-6, the complete variable domain is DVKVTQSSRYLVKRTGEKVFLECVQDMDHENMFWYRQDPGLGLRLIYFSYDVKMKEKGDIPEGYSVSREKKERFSLILESASTNQTSMYLCASSEDSAGANVLTFGAGSRLTVL.

This chain links TRBV7-9 with TRBJ1-5; D remains ambiguous. Germline V gives CDR1 SEHNR, CDR2 FQNEAQ (reference sequence). V gave up 5 bases and J gave up 2 bases, with 10 bases separating them. The CDR3 loop spans 14 amino acids. CDR3 region: CASSPPPGNQPQHF. DNA for the CDR3: TGTGCCAGCAGCCCCCCCCCGGGCAATCAGCCCCAGCATTTT.

The genes are TRBV7-2 and TRBJ1-3; D perhaps matches TRBD1 (5 bases). This CDR3 is built from 15 residues. Trimming cost V 1 base and J 3 bases, with 10 bases left between them. CDR1 is SGHTA, CDR2 FQGNSA, per germline. Written as DNA, the CDR3 is TGTGCCAGCAGCTTAGAGGGGATGGGTGGAAACACCATATATTTT. This gives the protein CASSLEGMGGNTIYF. The variable domain in full, with the rest retrieved from reference TRBV7-2 and TRBJ1-3, is GAGVSQSPSNKVTEKGKDVELRCDPISGHTALYWYRQSLGQGLEFLIYFQGNSAPDKSGLPSDRFSAERTGGSVSTLTIQRTQQEDSAVYLCASSLEGMGGNTIYFGEGSWLTVV.

The CDR3 DNA reads TGTGCCAGCTCACCACTGGGGACAGGGTCGGGTAACGAGCAGTACTTC. Translating gives CASSPLGTGSGNEQYF. The genes are TRBV18 and TRBJ2-7; 9 nucleotides agree with TRBD1. The ends lost 1 base at V and 5 bases at J; junction bases unmatched: 9. Germline V CDR1 and CDR2: KGHSH, LQKENI. CDR3 size: 16 residues.

The rearrangement joins TRBV6-6 to TRBJ2-2; the match to TRBD1 covers 7 bases. J lost 5 bases, V lost 1 base, and 4 bases had no gene match. Germline V gene data show CDR1 as MNHNY and CDR2 as SVGAGI (reference sequence). This CDR3 contains 15 residues. As DNA, the CDR3 is TGTGCCAGCAGTTACTTGGGACAGCAGACCGGGGAGCTGTTTTTT. Its translation: CASSYLGQQTGELFF.

Only a few counts were recorded for this clone. V is TRBV7-2 and J is TRBJ2-7; D remains ambiguous. Germline CDR1 reads SGHTA; CDR2 reads FQGNSA. The CDR3 totals 16 residues. V was shortened by 1 base and J by 0 bases, with 13 bases between the two germline ends. CDR3 protein: CASSLVWSGDSYEQYF. The CDR3 region has the DNA TGTGCCAGCAGCTTAGTGTGGTCAGGCGACTCCTACGAGCAGTACTTC.

The chain links TRBV7-2 to TRBJ2-6; TRBD1 matches at 7 bases. V lost 2 bases and J lost 2; bases outside the gene matches: 6. This CDR3 comprises 17 residues. Germline-derived CDR1 and CDR2 are SGHTA and FQGNSA. CDR3 nucleotides: TGTGCCAGCAGCTTACGCATGACAGGGACTGGGGCCAACGTCCTGACTTTC. Translating it yields CASSLRMTGTGANVLTF.

The rearrangement joins TRBV5-4 to TRBJ2-3; 7 bases are shared with TRBD2. Germline CDR1 SGHNT, CDR2 YYREEE (reference sequence). The CDR3 totals 16 residues. The V gene end was trimmed by 4 bases and the J gene end by 4 bases; junction bases not matched to a gene: 12. As DNA, the CDR3 is TGTGCCAGCAGCCGTAAGCGGGATACGGCGGCAGATACGCAGTATTTT. This gives the protein CASSRKRDTAADTQYF.

This clone was seen more than once but under ten times. A junction boundary mismatches the germline segment, possibly from a read error. The rearrangement links TRBV28 to TRBJ2-4, with a tentative D call TRBD1 (6 bases). Germline CDR1 is MDHEN and CDR2 is SYDVKM. This CDR3 has 10 amino acids. DNA for the CDR3: TGTGCCAGCGGGGGCCCCCATGTACTCTTC. Its translation is CASGGPHVLF.

The chain links TRBV28 to TRBJ2-1, with TRBD1 matching over 8 bases. The CDR3 covers 15 residues. The V and J ends lost 5 bases and 10 bases, in that order; junction bases with no gene match: 13. CDR1 and CDR2 from the germline V gene are MDHEN and SYDVKM. Written as DNA, the CDR3 is TGTGCCAGCAGTCTCGGGACAGGACTTAAAGGGGAGCAGTTCTTC. Amino acid sequence: CASSLGTGLKGEQFF.

The chain has TRBV4-1 and TRBJ2-1; 8 bases align to TRBD1. V shed 7 bases and J 0 bases; nucleotides not matched to a gene: 5. Germline V gene sequence: CDR1 MGHRA, CDR2 YSYEKL. The CDR3 spans 15 residues. CDR3 sequence: CASNRQGSSYNEQFF. The CDR3 DNA follows: TGCGCCAGCAACCGACAGGGGAGCTCCTACAATGAGCAGTTCTTC.

A few counts support this clone. The chain joins TRBV5-4 to TRBJ2-7, with TRBD2 as a possible D gene (6 bases). The CDR3 is 15 residues long. In germline, CDR1 is SGHNT, CDR2 YYREEE (reference sequence). Between the trimmed V and J ends, which lost 0 bases and 0 bases, there was a span of 10 bases. The CDR3 bases are TGTGCCAGCAGCTTGGGACTAGGAAGCTCCTACGAGCAGTACTTC. As protein: CASSLGLGSSYEQYF.

This clone showed up just a few times. The chain has TRBV5-4 and TRBJ1-1; D gene uncertain. This CDR3 has 16 residues. V shed 3 bases and J shed 0 bases, with 15 bases lying between them. Looked up from germline, CDR1 is SGHNT and CDR2 is YYREEE (reference sequence). The DNA of the CDR3 is TGTGCCAGCAGCTGGGATCTGACGGGGTTGAACACTGAAGCTTTCTTT. Translated, it gives CASSWDLTGLNTEAFF.

This clone turned up a few times. The chain is built from TRBV19 and TRBJ2-1; 11 positions match TRBD2. The V gene end was trimmed by 7 bases and the J gene end by 6 bases; junction bases not matched to a gene: 8. The germline V gene encodes CDR1 LNHDA and CDR2 SQIVND (reference sequence). The CDR3 is 15 amino acids. CDR3 coding DNA: TGTGCCAGTAAAGAGACTAGCGGGAAGGGCAATGAGCAGTTCTTC. Its protein product is CASKETSGKGNEQFF.